This record covers a single T cell receptor beta chain. Other DNA sequences from this sample encode an identical CDR3 as well. The data were obtained in a study of Ad26.COV2.S vaccination and SARS-CoV-2 variants. Generated by immunoSEQ multiplex PCR, the TCRdb table keeps only in-frame clones and is missing some. Here the sample spans 320,000 or so clones, 75% to 90% being singletons. The treatment was: roughly 19 received Ad26.COV2.S at low or high dose, single or two shots; about 5 received placebo; per-sample allocation not given. Sampling was done on day 63 after the first vaccine or placebo injection. The CDR3 covers 11 residues. Germline CDR1 reads SGHVS; CDR2 reads FQNEAQ. The V and J ends lost 3 bases and 5 bases respectively, with 4 bases between them.

The input for sequencing was peripheral blood, taken in a trial of Ad26.COV2.S vaccine versus placebo. The TCR was taken from a person aged 18-60 years who received the Ad26.COV2.S COVID-19 vaccine or a placebo. The V and J genes are TRBV7-8 and TRBJ1-1; D not certain. The CDR3 nucleotides are TGTGCCAGCAGCTTGGGGACTGAAGCTTTCTTT. Amino acids: CASSLGTEAFF. Full variable domain (remainder filled in from reference TRBV7-8 and TRBJ1-1): GAGVSQSPRYKVAKRGQDVALRCDPISGHVSLFWYQQALGQGPEFLTYFQNEAQLDKSGLPSDRFFAERPEGSVSTLKIQRTQQEDSAVYLCASSLGTEAFFGQGTRLTVV.